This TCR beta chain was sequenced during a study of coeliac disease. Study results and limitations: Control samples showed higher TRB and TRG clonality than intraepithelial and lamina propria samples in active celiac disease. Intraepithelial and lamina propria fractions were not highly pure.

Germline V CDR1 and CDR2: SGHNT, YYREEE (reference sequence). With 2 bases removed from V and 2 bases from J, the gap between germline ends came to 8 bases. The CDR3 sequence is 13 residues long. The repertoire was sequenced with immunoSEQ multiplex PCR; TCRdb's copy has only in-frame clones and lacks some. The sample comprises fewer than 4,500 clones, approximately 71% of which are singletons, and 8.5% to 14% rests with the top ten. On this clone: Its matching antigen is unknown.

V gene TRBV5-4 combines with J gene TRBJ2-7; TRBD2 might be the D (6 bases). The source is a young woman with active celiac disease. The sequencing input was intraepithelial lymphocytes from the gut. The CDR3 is CASSFPGAYEQYF. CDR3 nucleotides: TGTGCCAGCAGCTTCCCGGGGGCCTACGAGCAGTACTTC.